This TCR beta chain was sequenced during a study of identical twins. Study conclusions and caveats: Twins shared out-of-frame alpha sequences with excess low generation probability. Beta clonotypes that were abundant in cord blood contained fewer insertions, a pattern absent from memory repertoires.

A few counts support this clonotype. What it binds is not known. Template switching added a universal primer binding site, and final cDNA carried unique molecular identifiers. Via MiXCR, TCRdb re-called the 5' RACE reads, giving one row per CDR3 protein. The data show around 530,000 distinct CDR3 sequences, about 15% seen once. Healthy Caucasians made up all donors. V shed 1 base and J shed 2 bases, with 10 bases lying between them. Germline V CDR1 and CDR2: SEHNR, FQNEAQ (reference sequence). The CDR3 is made up of 15 amino acids. A further study also used this sample, focusing on yellow fever vaccine responses in identical twins.

The sequence was collected from a woman between 18 and 30 years old in good health. Material for sequencing was CD4+ T cells sorted from blood. J is TRBJ2-3 and V is TRBV7-9; D is uncertain. The CDR3 nucleotides are TGTGCCAGCAGCTTAGGGCTAACCGCCACAGATACGCAGTATTTT. Translated, it gives CASSLGLTATDTQYF.